The 32 T cell receptor beta chains listed next were all sequenced from one sample in a study of T cell responses to AZD1222 COVID-19 vaccine. Assay used: immunoSEQ multiplex PCR; TCRdb lists only in-frame clones, some missing. This sample has about 210,000 clones; about 94% occur once, and the top ten carry roughly 1.8%. The sample here was peripheral blood, taken 28 days after the second dose of the MenACWY control vaccine. The source of these receptors is an adult who received the MenACWY meningococcal vaccine as a control.

The chain has TRBV2 and TRBJ1-3; D is perhaps TRBD1 (6 bases). CDR3 length equals 15 residues. CDR1 and CDR2 (germline): SNHLY, FYNNEI. Trimming cost V 5 bases and J 0 bases, with 11 bases left between them. CDR3 sequence reads: CASSMGRGSGNTIYF. The DNA for the CDR3 is TGTGCCAGCAGTATGGGCAGGGGCTCTGGAAACACCATATATTTT. The complete variable domain, with remaining parts taken from reference TRBV2 and TRBJ1-3, reads EPEVTQTPSHQVTQMGQEVILRCVPISNHLYFYWYRQILGQKVEFLVSFYNNEISEKSEIFDDQFSVERPDGSNFTLKIRSTKLEDSAMYFCASSMGRGSGNTIYFGEGSWLTVV.

This clone was recorded only once. The rearrangement joins TRBV7-2 to TRBJ1-2; 10 bases match TRBD1. This CDR3 is built from 18 residues. Trimming at V came to 5 bases and at J to 4 bases, leaving 16 bases not matched to a gene. CDR1 SGHTA and CDR2 FQGNSA come from the germline V gene. The CDR3 region is CASSTTWDRGSRGYGYTF. In nucleotides, the CDR3 is TGTGCCAGCAGCACCACCTGGGACAGGGGCTCGCGGGGCTATGGCTACACCTTC.

The chain combines TRBV6-5 with TRBJ2-1; 14 bases map to TRBD2. J gave up 7 bases and V 6 bases, and 5 bases lay outside the gene matches. From germline, CDR1 is MNHEY and CDR2 SVGAGI. CDR3 length: 15 amino acids. The CDR3 reads CASSPGLAGANEQFF. In DNA form, the CDR3 reads TGTGCCAGCAGCCCGGGACTAGCGGGAGCTAATGAGCAGTTCTTC.

This chain connects TRBV5-1 to TRBJ2-2; 8 bases agree with TRBD2. The CDR3 length is 15 residues. Germline values: CDR1 SGHRS, CDR2 YFSETQ. Trimming took 2 bases from V and 7 from J; bases not matched to a gene: 7. This CDR3 is CASSFGREYFGELFF. For the CDR3, the DNA is TGCGCCAGCAGCTTCGGGAGGGAGTATTTCGGGGAGCTGTTTTTT.

The rearrangement links TRBV28 to TRBJ2-1; TRBD2 is a possible D gene (6 bases). This CDR3 region has 15 residues. Per germline, CDR1 MDHEN and CDR2 SYDVKM. The V and J ends lost 3 bases and 2 bases respectively, with 11 bases between them. The CDR3 bases are TGTGCCAGCAGTTTTATCCGGGAGCCCTACAATGAGCAGTTCTTC. It specifies CASSFIREPYNEQFF.

This clone was recorded once. The chain couples TRBV19 to TRBJ1-2; 9 bases match TRBD1. This CDR3 contains 15 residues. V gave up 4 bases and J gave up 4 bases; unmatched junction bases: 7. In germline, CDR1 is LNHDA, CDR2 SQIVND (reference sequence). The CDR3, as DNA: TGTGCCAGTAGTAACGACGGGACAGGGTCCTATGGCTACACCTTC. Translating gives CASSNDGTGSYGYTF.

The rearrangement uses TRBV4-2 and TRBJ2-1; maybe TRBD2 (5 bases). Germline V gives CDR1 LGHNA, CDR2 YNFKEQ. Trimming stripped 0 bases from V and 8 bases from J, with 14 bases between. The CDR3 contains 15 residues. CDR3 region: CASSQERWADYEQFF. DNA for the CDR3: TGTGCCAGCAGCCAAGAAAGGTGGGCGGACTATGAGCAGTTCTTC.

The rearrangement uses TRBV7-3 and TRBJ2-3; D may be TRBD1 (7 bases). Trimming removed 2 bases from V and 5 bases from J, with 11 bases in between. In germline, CDR1 is SGHTA, CDR2 FQGTGA. The CDR3 extends over 14 amino acids. CDR3 in amino acids: CASSLAQGGDTQYF. CDR3 coding DNA: TGTGCCAGCAGCTTAGCGCAGGGGGGAGATACGCAGTATTTT.

The gene calls are TRBV28 and TRBJ1-2; D not resolved. The CDR3 has 12 amino acids. Germline CDR1 reads MDHEN; CDR2 reads SYDVKM. V was clipped by 3 bases and J by 6 bases, with 8 bases between them. Written as DNA, the CDR3 is TGTGCCAGCAGTTTCTACAGCGATGGCTACACCTTC. Encoded protein: CASSFYSDGYTF.

This chain connects TRBV9 to TRBJ2-3; unclear D gene. Trimming removed 4 bases from V and 0 bases from J, with 6 bases in between. This CDR3 is built from 13 residues. Germline V gene sequence: CDR1 SGDLS, CDR2 YYNGEE. The CDR3 sequence: CASSTASTDTQYF. CDR3 DNA: TGTGCCAGCAGCACAGCTAGCACAGATACGCAGTATTTT.

The chain links TRBV28 to TRBJ1-5, with 8 bases lining up with TRBD1. Losses at the gene ends were 3 bases for V and 2 bases for J; bases not matched to a gene: 3. This CDR3 is built from 15 residues. Looked up from germline, CDR1 is MDHEN and CDR2 is SYDVKM. The CDR3 sequence: CASSFQGAGNQPQHF. DNA for the CDR3: TGTGCCAGCAGTTTTCAGGGGGCTGGCAATCAGCCCCAGCATTTT.

The chain links TRBV14 to TRBJ2-7; D possibly uses TRBD1 or TRBD2 (5 bases each). V was cut by 1 base and J by 6 bases, with 10 bases left in between. CDR1 and CDR2 from the germline V gene are SGHDN and FVKESK. This CDR3 is 13 amino acids long. The CDR3 DNA reads as TGTGCCAGCAGCCAAGTAGGGGAGCGCGAGCAGTACTTC. This sequence encodes CASSQVGEREQYF.

V and J are TRBV9 and TRBJ2-2; TRBD2 is a possible D gene (5 bases). The CDR3 totals 14 residues. Trimming removed 0 bases from V and 6 bases from J, with 9 bases in between. Germline CDR1 reads SGDLS; CDR2 reads YYNGEE. The CDR3 region is CASSVVAGAGELFF. The CDR3 region has the DNA TGTGCCAGCAGCGTAGTGGCGGGCGCCGGGGAGCTGTTTTTT.

The CDR3 loop reads CASSIWSGQNTGELFF. The CDR3 DNA reads TGTGCCAGTAGTATTTGGTCGGGACAGAACACCGGGGAGCTGTTTTTT. The V call is TRBV19, the J call TRBJ2-2, with a weak D call TRBD1 (6 bases). V was shortened by 3 bases and J by 1 base, with 12 bases between the two germline ends. There are 16 residues in the CDR3. Germline V gene data show CDR1 as LNHDA and CDR2 as SQIVND (reference sequence).

J is TRBJ2-7 and V is TRBV28, with TRBD2 matching 7 bases. V shed 6 bases, J shed 3 bases, and the junction held 8 bases outside the gene matches. The CDR3 is 14 amino acids. In germline, CDR1 is MDHEN, CDR2 SYDVKM. The CDR3 loop is CASRSSGSLYEQYF. DNA of the CDR3: TGTGCCAGCAGGTCTAGCGGTTCACTCTACGAGCAGTACTTC. Based on the CDR3 plus reference TRBV28 and TRBJ2-7, the full variable domain is DVKVTQSSRYLVKRTGEKVFLECVQDMDHENMFWYRQDPGLGLRLIYFSYDVKMKEKGDIPEGYSVSREKKERFSLILESASTNQTSMYLCASRSSGSLYEQYFGPGTRLTVT.

The CDR3 region has the DNA TGCGCCAGCAGCTTGGCCTCCGGACGCTCCTACAATGAGCAGTTCTTC. This translates into CASSLASGRSYNEQFF. The chain links TRBV5-1 to TRBJ2-1; D gene unclear. V shed 0 bases and J shed 0 bases, with 10 bases lying between them. This CDR3 spans 16 amino acids. Germline CDR1 reads SGHRS; CDR2 reads YFSETQ.

J is TRBJ2-7 and V is TRBV12-3 or TRBV12-4; D is perhaps TRBD1 (5 bases). This CDR3 region has 11 residues. V gave up 4 bases and J gave up 9 bases, with 10 bases separating them. The CDR3 coding sequence is TGTGCCAGCAGTTACAGGCACAGGCAGTACTTC. Translated: CASSYRHRQYF.

This chain uses TRBV11-2 with TRBJ1-4; D remains unclear. Germline V gives CDR1 SGHAT, CDR2 FQNNGV. With 5 bases removed from V and 0 bases from J, the gap between germline ends came to 13 bases. CDR3 size: 16 residues. The CDR3 DNA reads as TGTGCCAGCAGCCCCCTGCGAGGGACAACTAATGAAAAACTGTTTTTT. Encoded protein: CASSPLRGTTNEKLFF.

The J gene is TRBJ1-4, the V gene TRBV6-6; D is possibly TRBD1 (6 bases). V was clipped by 11 bases and J by 5 bases, with 12 bases between them. The V gene's germline CDR1 is MNHNY and CDR2 SVGAGI (reference sequence). The CDR3 has 12 residues. CDR3 sequence (DNA): TGTGCCGCGGAGGGGGTGAATGAAAAACTGTTTTTT. This encodes CAAEGVNEKLFF.

The chain uses TRBV27 and TRBJ1-2; 9 bases fit TRBD1. V shed 3 bases, J shed 7 bases, and the junction held 12 bases outside the gene matches. The CDR3 spans 16 residues. Germline CDR1 reads MNHEY; CDR2 reads SMNVEV (reference sequence). This CDR3 reads CASSFATGQGLSGYTF. The CDR3 DNA follows: TGTGCCAGCAGTTTTGCAACGGGACAGGGTTTGAGTGGCTACACCTTC.

V is TRBV19 and J is TRBJ1-2; the D gene is possibly TRBD1 (5 bases). This CDR3 is built from 14 residues. Germline V gene lookup returns CDR1 LNHDA and CDR2 SQIVND (reference sequence). The V gene lost 3 bases and the J gene lost 4 bases, with 12 bases spanning the gap. As DNA, the CDR3 is TGTGCCAGTAGTATGTTAGGGACCCTCTATGGCTACACCTTC. Translating gives CASSMLGTLYGYTF.

The chain links TRBV2 to TRBJ1-6; no reliable D call. Germline lookup yields CDR1 SNHLY and CDR2 FYNNEI. There are 13 residues in the CDR3. V lost 7 bases, J lost 10 bases, and 14 bases lay in between. In nucleotides, the CDR3 is TGTGCCAGCACGCCAAACCCGAACTCACCCCTCCACTTT. Translated, it gives CASTPNPNSPLHF.

This chain joins TRBV11-2 and TRBJ2-7; either TRBD1 or TRBD2 may supply D (5 bases each). The ends were cut back, 5 bases at V and 0 bases at J, with 11 bases in the middle. This CDR3 is built from 14 residues. In germline, CDR1 is SGHAT, CDR2 FQNNGV. CDR3 sequence reads: CASSRDGSSYEQYF. CDR3 DNA: TGTGCCAGCAGCCGGGACGGATCCTCCTACGAGCAGTACTTC.

V usage is TRBV4-2 and J usage is TRBJ1-1, with D possibly TRBD1 on 5 matching bases. CDR1 is LGHNA, CDR2 YNFKEQ, per germline. Deletions cut 3 bases from V and 1 base from J, with 12 bases between. The CDR3 loop spans 15 amino acids. This CDR3 is CASSQGLGSNTEAFF. In DNA, the CDR3 is TGTGCCAGCAGCCAGGGGCTCGGGTCGAACACTGAAGCTTTCTTT.

V usage is TRBV5-4 and J usage is TRBJ2-3; D unresolved. CDR1 is SGHNT, CDR2 YYREEE, per germline (reference sequence). CDR3 length equals 12 residues. V lost 4 bases and J lost 5, with 8 bases in between. CDR3 loop: CASSPLGDTQYF. The CDR3 DNA sequence: TGTGCCAGCAGCCCCCTGGGAGATACGCAGTATTTT. Full variable domain (missing parts from reference TRBV5-4 and TRBJ2-3): ETGVTQSPTHLIKTRGQQVTLRCSSQSGHNTVSWYQQALGQGPQFIFQYYREEENGRGNFPPRFSGLQFPNYSSELNVNALELDDSALYLCASSPLGDTQYFGPGTRLTVL.

With respect to this clone: At the DNA level, this CDR3 is encoded by other sequences in the same sample as well. The chain carries TRBV9 and TRBJ2-2; D call uncertain. In germline, CDR1 is SGDLS, CDR2 YYNGEE. The CDR3 has 15 residues. Trimming took off 0 bases at V and 2 bases at J, with 8 bases between the two ends. The CDR3 DNA sequence: TGTGCCAGCAGCGTAGGCGGCAGTAACACCGGGGAGCTGTTTTTT. Translating gives CASSVGGSNTGELFF.

Remarks on this clone: Other DNA sequences in the same sample also yield this CDR3. The rearrangement links TRBV29-1 to TRBJ2-5; 8 bases map to TRBD1. CDR1 is SQVTM, CDR2 ANQGSEA, per germline. The length of the CDR3 is 13 residues. V lost 2 bases to trimming and J lost 2 bases; unmatched junction nucleotides: 1. CDR3 sequence (DNA): TGCAGCGTTGAACGACAGGGGCAAGAGACCCAGTACTTC. Protein: CSVERQGQETQYF.

The chain has TRBV4-3 and TRBJ1-2, with D perhaps TRBD1 (5 bases). CDR1 is LGHNA, CDR2 YSLEER, per germline. V lost 4 bases and J 6 bases, leaving 18 bases between the germline ends. The CDR3 sequence is 15 residues long. The CDR3 protein is CASSLAAGGRDGYTF. The CDR3 DNA is TGCGCCAGCAGCCTGGCGGCGGGGGGTAGGGATGGCTACACCTTC.

The chain combines TRBV2 with TRBJ2-1, with no clear D. The CDR3 spans 16 residues. Germline lookup yields CDR1 SNHLY and CDR2 FYNNEI. Trimming removed 3 bases from V and 3 bases from J, with 15 bases in between. CDR3 protein: CASSEVGGTFYNEQFF. In nucleotides, the CDR3 is TGTGCCAGCAGTGAGGTTGGCGGTACCTTCTACAATGAGCAGTTCTTC.

The V call is TRBV6-5, the J call TRBJ2-1, with a tentative D call TRBD2 (6 bases). V was shortened by 4 bases and J by 3 bases, with 16 bases between the two germline ends. This CDR3 spans 16 amino acids. Per the germline V gene, CDR1 is MNHEY and CDR2 is SVGAGI. The CDR3 loop reads CASSSASGDLYNEQFF. The CDR3 region has the DNA TGTGCCAGCAGTTCCGCCTCGGGAGATCTCTACAATGAGCAGTTCTTC.

The rearrangement links TRBV5-1 to TRBJ2-2; D is perhaps TRBD1 (6 bases). Germline CDR1 and CDR2: SGHRS and YFSETQ. V lost 4 bases and J 6 bases, leaving 13 bases between the germline ends. CDR3 length: 14 residues. The DNA of the CDR3 is TGCGCCAGCAGCACAACTGACAGGTCCGGGGAGCTGTTTTTT. It translates to CASSTTDRSGELFF.

V gene TRBV4-1 combines with J gene TRBJ1-1; no firm D call. V lost 2 bases and J lost 7, with 14 bases in between. This CDR3 region has 14 residues. Looked up from germline, CDR1 is MGHRA and CDR2 is YSYEKL. The CDR3 sequence: CASSQTRIQIEAFF. CDR3 nucleotide sequence: TGCGCCAGCAGCCAAACCCGAATCCAGATTGAAGCTTTCTTT.